The present TCR beta chain was sequenced within a study of T cell repertoires in cytomegalovirus infection. Whole-study context: The authors used CMV epitopes that were HLA-C-restricted (recently identified) and HLA-B-restricted (well studied). Shared public TCR beta signatures pointed to both CMV infection and a matching HLA type.

TCRdb fed the reads into MiXCR, producing one record per CDR3 protein. The top ten clones hold approximately 59% of a sample with about 220,000 distinct CDR3 sequences, roughly two fifths of them seen once. As for this clonotype: Its antigen remains unknown.

V was pared by 5 bases and J by 3 bases, with 9 bases of the junction left unmatched. Germline-derived CDR1 and CDR2 are SGHVT and SQSDAQ. The CDR3 consists of 15 residues. Study-level findings and limits: Identification of carriers of CMV plus the relevant HLA was achieved through cumulative public TCR beta family frequency. HLA-C-restricted, CMV-specific TCR beta clonotypes were dominant ex vivo.

Sample: CD8+ T cells from cultured PBMCs, taken from culture after CMV antigen stimulation. The chain combines TRBV7-4 with TRBJ1-2; TRBD1 matches 7 bases. This receptor was obtained from a human donor in good health (CMV status not recorded). Some clones in this sample may be carry-over from other donors' samples. The CDR3 loop reads CASSRGIGGDYGYTF. In nucleotides, the CDR3 is TGTGCCAGCAGCCGAGGCATAGGGGGCGACTATGGCTACACCTTC.